Below are 23 T cell receptor beta chains sequenced from a single sample in a study of post-analysis software for immune sequencing data. Overall study findings and caveats: Four to six TRBV segments (TRBV5-6, TRBV5-1 and TRBV20-1 among them) occurred more frequently in patients than in controls.

Prepared libraries of TCR beta cDNA carried unique molecular identifiers. TCRdb passed the PCR reads through MiXCR, listing each CDR3 protein once. The sample consists of 750,000 to 950,000 distinct CDR3 sequences, around 53% of them appearing once. These TCRs' antigens remain unknown. Sequencing was done on a sample of blood. These receptors were obtained from a girl aged 10 to 17 with multiple sclerosis.

Ten or more counts support this clonotype. The rearrangement uses TRBV20-1 and TRBJ2-1; D uncertain. CDR1 DFQATT and CDR2 SNEGSKA come from the germline V gene (reference sequence). The CDR3 consists of 13 residues. V dropped 0 bases and J dropped 9 bases, with 12 bases sitting between them. This chain's CDR3 is CSARESIWSEQFF. CDR3 nucleotide sequence: TGCAGTGCTAGAGAGTCCATTTGGAGTGAGCAGTTCTTC.

This clonotype was counted a few times. The gene calls are TRBV4-1 and TRBJ2-5, with 7 bases fitting TRBD1. Looked up from germline, CDR1 is MGHRA and CDR2 is YSYEKL. This CDR3 has 16 residues. J lost 4 bases, V lost 4 bases, and 12 bases had no gene match. CDR3 region: CASSPPGRGHRETQYF. CDR3 coding DNA: TGCGCCAGCAGCCCCCCGGGAAGGGGGCATAGAGAGACCCAGTACTTC.

The chain combines TRBV7-9 with TRBJ2-4; 10 bases agree with TRBD2. This CDR3 contains 18 residues. V gave up 3 bases and J gave up 0 bases; unmatched junction bases: 8. Germline CDR1 reads SEHNR; CDR2 reads FQNEAQ (reference sequence). The DNA of the CDR3 is TGTGCCAGCAGCTTCATAGCGGGAGGCGGCCGAGCCAAAAACATTCAGTACTTC. It translates to CASSFIAGGGRAKNIQYF.

The chain employs TRBV20-1 and TRBJ1-4, with D unclear. Trimming stripped 0 bases from V and 8 bases from J, with 13 bases between. This CDR3 contains 14 residues. CDR1 and CDR2 from the germline V gene are DFQATT and SNEGSKA (reference sequence). The CDR3 nucleotides are TGCAGTGCTAGAGACTATTGGGGTGGAGAAAAACTGTTTTTT. Translated, it gives CSARDYWGGEKLFF.

The gene calls are TRBV7-8 and TRBJ2-7; D not resolved. Germline CDR1 is SGHVS and CDR2 is FQNEAQ. The V end was cut by 3 bases, the J end by 5 bases, with 11 bases between. The CDR3 has 13 residues. DNA of the CDR3: TGTGCCAGCAGCTTTTTCAGTGTCCACGAGCAGTACTTC. Its protein is CASSFFSVHEQYF.

The chain joins TRBV11-2 to TRBJ2-1; 11 nucleotides align to TRBD2. The CDR3 is 21 residues long. The J segment lost 2 bases and the V segment lost 5 bases, leaving 20 bases of the junction unmatched. Germline-derived CDR1 and CDR2 are SGHAT and FQNNGV. The CDR3 DNA follows: TGTGCCAGCAGCCCTACCTTTAGACTAGCGGGGAAGCTGAGGCCCTACAATGAGCAGTTCTTC. It is translated as CASSPTFRLAGKLRPYNEQFF. The full variable domain, with the rest looked up from reference TRBV11-2 and TRBJ2-1, is EAGVAQSPRYKIIEKRQSVAFWCNPISGHATLYWYQQILGQGPKLLIQFQNNGVVDDSQLPKDRFSAERLKGVDSTLKIQPAKLEDSAVYLCASSPTFRLAGKLRPYNEQFFGPGTRLTVL.

This clonotype turned up a few times. The V and J genes are TRBV7-2 and TRBJ1-6; perhaps TRBD1 as D (5 bases). Trimming left V 5 bases short and J 5 bases short, with 16 bases between. CDR3 size: 16 residues. The germline V gene encodes CDR1 SGHTA and CDR2 FQGNSA. The DNA of the CDR3 is TGTGCCAGCAGCCTCGGAGGACACGTCAATAATTCACCCCTCCACTTT. It yields the protein CASSLGGHVNNSPLHF.

This chain connects TRBV15 to TRBJ2-3; D remains unclear. In germline, CDR1 is LNHNV, CDR2 YYDKDF (reference sequence). This CDR3 region has 15 residues. V lost 1 base, J lost 4 bases, and 12 bases lay in between. This CDR3 reads CATSRGADPADTQYF. CDR3 nucleotides: TGTGCCACCAGCAGAGGGGCGGATCCTGCAGATACGCAGTATTTT. The variable domain in full, with the rest retrieved from reference TRBV15 and TRBJ2-3, is DAMVIQNPRYQVTQFGKPVTLSCSQTLNHNVMYWYQQKSSQAPKLLFHYYDKDFNNEADTPDNFQSRRPNTSFCFLDIRSPGLGDTAMYLCATSRGADPADTQYFGPGTRLTVL.

The rearrangement uses TRBV20-1 and TRBJ2-3, with unresolved D. CDR1 DFQATT and CDR2 SNEGSKA come from the germline V gene (reference sequence). V shed 3 bases and J shed 6 bases, with 16 bases lying between them. The CDR3 has 14 amino acids. The CDR3 reads CSARPVPTSDTQYF. CDR3 DNA: TGCAGTGCTAGGCCCGTACCCACCTCGGATACGCAGTATTTT.

J is TRBJ2-3 and V is TRBV5-1; maybe TRBD2 (6 bases). Trimming took off 2 bases at V and 0 bases at J, with 13 bases between the two ends. The CDR3 runs 16 residues. Germline CDR1 is SGHRS and CDR2 is YFSETQ. The CDR3 nucleotides are TGCGCCAGCAGCTTCGGGGGAGCGGATAGCACAGATACGCAGTATTTT. This sequence encodes CASSFGGADSTDTQYF.

J is TRBJ2-7 and V is TRBV5-1, with D hard to call. The CDR3 spans 13 residues. CDR1 and CDR2 (germline): SGHRS, YFSETQ. Deletions cut 4 bases from V and 2 bases from J, with 10 bases between. CDR3 DNA sequence: TGCGCCAGCAGCCCCCGGGCGGCCTACGAGCAGTACTTC. Translated: CASSPRAAYEQYF.

This clonotype showed up just a few times. The rearrangement links TRBV7-9 to TRBJ2-5, with 7 positions matching TRBD2. This CDR3 is built from 17 residues. Germline CDR1 SEHNR, CDR2 FQNEAQ (reference sequence). J lost 2 bases, V lost 7 bases, and 16 bases had no gene match. Here the CDR3 DNA reads TGTGCCAGCACCCATCCCCGGGCTAGCGGAGATCAAGAGACCCAGTACTTC. It yields the protein CASTHPRASGDQETQYF.

V usage is TRBV29-1 and J usage is TRBJ2-7; 8 bases are a match to TRBD1. CDR3 length: 15 amino acids. Germline trimming cut 5 bases from V and 6 bases from J; bases unmatched to any gene: 15. Germline V gene sequence: CDR1 SQVTM, CDR2 ANQGSEA. Here the CDR3 DNA reads TGCAGCGTTCTCAACCCCCCGGACAGGGTAGGCGAGCAGTACTTC. Translating it yields CSVLNPPDRVGEQYF.

The chain links TRBV20-1 to TRBJ2-2, with D hard to call. Per the germline V gene, CDR1 is DFQATT and CDR2 is SNEGSKA (reference sequence). Trimming stripped 2 bases from V and 2 bases from J, with 6 bases between. This CDR3 contains 13 residues. In DNA form, the CDR3 reads TGCAGTGCTAGACAGATCAACACCGGGGAGCTGTTTTTT. Translated: CSARQINTGELFF.

This chain links TRBV5-6 with TRBJ2-7; 7 bases map to TRBD1. Germline assignment: CDR1 SGHDT and CDR2 YYEEEE. The V segment lost 0 bases and the J segment 3 bases; nucleotides outside the gene matches: 6. This CDR3 contains 15 residues. CDR3 protein: CASSLETGRIYEQYF. CDR3 nucleotides: TGTGCCAGCAGCTTGGAGACAGGGAGAATCTACGAGCAGTACTTC. Variable domain in full (rest from reference TRBV5-6 and TRBJ2-7): DAGVTQSPTHLIKTRGQQVTLRCSPKSGHDTVSWYQQALGQGPQFIFQYYEEEERQRGNFPDRFSGHQFPNYSSELNVNALLLGDSALYLCASSLETGRIYEQYFGPGTRLTVT.

J is TRBJ2-7 and V is TRBV25-1, with 10 nucleotides matching TRBD1. This CDR3 spans 14 amino acids. V lost 5 bases, J lost 2 bases, and 3 bases stayed unmatched. Germline CDR1 and CDR2: MGHDK and SYGVNS. In DNA, the CDR3 is TGTGCCAGCAGTCGGACAGGGGGTGCCTACGAGCAGTACTTC. Translating gives CASSRTGGAYEQYF.

The chain joins TRBV27 to TRBJ1-2; maybe TRBD1 (5 bases). V gave up 5 bases and J gave up 4 bases, with 11 bases separating them. Germline CDR1 reads MNHEY; CDR2 reads SMNVEV (reference sequence). This CDR3 comprises 13 residues. The CDR3 DNA sequence: TGTGCCAGCAGTCCGGGACGGAGCTATGGCTACACCTTC. Its protein is CASSPGRSYGYTF.

The chain carries TRBV5-1 and TRBJ1-1; no reliable D call. Between the trimmed V and J ends, which lost 6 bases and 0 bases, there was a span of 9 bases. Germline V gives CDR1 SGHRS, CDR2 YFSETQ. The CDR3 is 13 residues long. CDR3 in amino acids: CASMAEMNTEAFF. The CDR3 DNA reads as TGCGCCAGCATGGCGGAGATGAACACTGAAGCTTTCTTT.

This clonotype was picked up a small number of times. This chain connects TRBV7-2 to TRBJ2-1; D ambiguous. The V end was cut by 0 bases, the J end by 5 bases, with 5 bases between. CDR3 length equals 13 residues. Germline assignment: CDR1 SGHTA and CDR2 FQGNSA. The CDR3 loop is CASSLAWDNEQFF. Here the CDR3 DNA reads TGTGCCAGCAGCTTAGCCTGGGACAATGAGCAGTTCTTC.

This clonotype has more than one count but fewer than ten. The chain is built from TRBV5-1 and TRBJ2-1; 7 nucleotides agree with TRBD2. With V trimmed by 0 bases and J by 7 bases, 13 bases remained unmatched. The CDR3 loop spans 17 amino acids. The germline gives CDR1 SGHRS, CDR2 YFSETQ. CDR3 bases: TGCGCCAGCAGCTTGGATCTCGGGGAGGGCCTTAGTAATGAGCAGTTCTTC. It translates to CASSLDLGEGLSNEQFF.

This clonotype showed up just a few times. The chain links TRBV29-1 to TRBJ2-7, with D possibly matching TRBD1 (5 bases). The germline V gene encodes CDR1 SQVTM and CDR2 ANQGSEA. Trimming cost V 0 bases and J 2 bases, with 14 bases left between them. There are 15 residues in the CDR3. CDR3 nucleotides: TGCAGCGTTGAAGACCCCGTTCAGGGCGCCTACGAGCAGTACTTC. Encoded protein: CSVEDPVQGAYEQYF.

To note about this clonotype: One junction end disagrees with the germline gene, perhaps due to a read error. This chain joins TRBV20-1 and TRBJ2-7; 10 positions match TRBD1. Germline-derived CDR1 and CDR2 are DFQATT and SNEGSKA (reference sequence). The CDR3 runs to 15 residues. CDR3: CRARDPDRGLYEQYF. The CDR3 DNA is TGCAGAGCTAGAGATCCCGACAGGGGGCTCTACGAGCAGTACTTC.

The CDR3 is CSAVDGVNTGELFF. DNA for the CDR3: TGCAGCGCCGTGGACGGGGTGAACACCGGGGAGCTGTTTTTT. This chain connects TRBV29-1 to TRBJ2-2; possible D gene TRBD2, 5 bases. The CDR3 covers 14 residues. Per germline, CDR1 SQVTM and CDR2 ANQGSEA. The germline V and J ends were trimmed by 7 bases and 1 base, with 13 bases remaining between them.